These 20 T cell receptor beta chains share one sample of origin, sequenced in a study of PD-1 blockade in classical Hodgkin lymphoma. Every patient relapsed after autologous stem cell transplantation, and brentuximab vedotin exposure varied. Magnetic negative selection of thawed PBMCs yielded the CD8+ T cells. Here immunoSEQ multiplex PCR was the method, and the copy in TCRdb shows in-frame clones only, minus some. The data contain 25,000 to 30,000 clones, 88% of them seen just once; the ten biggest clones take up 5.5% to 8.5%. This specimen was CD8+ T cells from blood, taken at baseline. Source of these receptors: a human donor with classical Hodgkin lymphoma.

This chain connects TRBV18 to TRBJ2-1, with D tentatively TRBD1 (5 bases). V lost 0 bases and J lost 1, with 10 bases in between. This CDR3 has 16 amino acids. Germline-derived CDR1 and CDR2 are KGHSH and LQKENI. Here the CDR3 reads CASSPPPGLSYNEQFF. Here the CDR3 DNA reads TGTGCCAGCTCACCACCTCCAGGGCTATCCTACAATGAGCAGTTCTTC.

With respect to this clone: The sample contains more than one DNA sequence encoding this CDR3. The chain has TRBV7-9 and TRBJ2-7; the match to TRBD2 covers 10 bases. CDR1 and CDR2 from the germline V gene are SEHNR and FQNEAQ (reference sequence). This CDR3 contains 14 residues. Trimming removed 5 bases from V and 2 bases from J; junction bases left unmatched: 3. The CDR3 DNA reads TGTGCCAGCAGCCCAGCGGGGGGGACCTACGAGCAGTACTTC. Protein: CASSPAGGTYEQYF.

For the CDR3, the DNA is TGTGCCAGCAGTAGGATCTACAATGAGCAGTTCTTC. Encoded protein: CASSRIYNEQFF. The V call is TRBV25-1, the J call TRBJ2-1, with no clear D. The V gene lost 5 bases and the J gene lost 3 bases, with 5 bases spanning the gap. In germline, CDR1 is MGHDK, CDR2 SYGVNS. The CDR3 has 12 amino acids.

This clone was recorded only once. The chain uses TRBV28 and TRBJ1-5, with TRBD1 matching over 7 bases. V lost 6 bases, J lost 4 bases, and 9 bases stayed unmatched. CDR1 is MDHEN and CDR2 is SYDVKM in the germline V gene. The CDR3 consists of 15 residues. The DNA for the CDR3 is TGTGCCAGCAGCCTACTCCGGGACAGTAATCAGCCCCAGCATTTT. Translating it yields CASSLLRDSNQPQHF.

The V and J genes are TRBV7-6 and TRBJ1-4, with D perhaps TRBD1 (5 bases). The CDR3 length is 16 residues. Germline V lookup: CDR1 SGHVS, CDR2 FNYEAQ. The V and J ends lost 2 bases and 2 bases respectively, with 12 bases between them. The CDR3 DNA is TGTGCCAGCAGCTTAATCAAGGGACGGACTAATGAAAAACTGTTTTTT. As protein: CASSLIKGRTNEKLFF.

V is TRBV5-4 and J is TRBJ2-1; D gene uncertain. V lost 1 base to trimming and J lost 6 bases, with 8 bases between them. Germline V lookup: CDR1 SGHNT, CDR2 YYREEE (reference sequence). The CDR3 loop spans 13 amino acids. The CDR3 sequence is CASSLSFLNEQFF. In DNA, the CDR3 is TGTGCCAGCAGCTTGTCATTCCTCAATGAGCAGTTCTTC.

DNA for the CDR3: TGTGCCAGCAGCGCCGAAGGGGGGGGACTAGCGGTCACAGATACGCAGTATTTT. It codes for CASSAEGGGLAVTDTQYF. This chain connects TRBV9 to TRBJ2-3, with TRBD2 matching 11 bases. This CDR3 is 18 amino acids long. V shed 3 bases and J 2 bases; nucleotides not matched to a gene: 11. Germline V gene lookup returns CDR1 SGDLS and CDR2 YYNGEE.

This chain connects TRBV6-5 to TRBJ2-1; 10 bases agree with TRBD2. Trimming at V came to 6 bases and at J to 10 bases, leaving 9 bases not matched to a gene. The CDR3 is 14 residues long. The germline V gene encodes CDR1 MNHEY and CDR2 SVGAGI. The DNA of the CDR3 is TGTGCCAGCAGCCACTCCGGGACTAGCGACGAGCAGTTCTTC. Encoded protein: CASSHSGTSDEQFF.

V usage is TRBV6-4 and J usage is TRBJ2-7, with TRBD1 identical over 9 bases. This CDR3 is built from 17 residues. Germline CDR1 reads MRHNA; CDR2 reads SNTAGT. J lost 3 bases, V lost 0 bases, and 9 bases had no gene match. CDR3 loop: CASSDSFYGDRDYEQYF. In DNA, the CDR3 is TGTGCCAGCAGTGACTCGTTTTATGGGGACAGGGACTACGAGCAGTACTTC.

The DNA of the CDR3 is TGTGCCAGCAGCTTATCCAAGGGCGGGGCCCCAAAGTTTTACGAGCAGTACTTC. This encodes CASSLSKGGAPKFYEQYF. V is TRBV7-9 and J is TRBJ2-7; D is possibly TRBD2 (6 bases). This CDR3 comprises 18 residues. Deletions cut 2 bases from V and 4 bases from J, with 24 bases between. Germline CDR1 is SEHNR and CDR2 is FQNEAQ (reference sequence).

This clone came up a few times. The V gene is TRBV9, the J gene TRBJ2-5; D not resolved. CDR1 and CDR2 from the germline V gene are SGDLS and YYNGEE. The CDR3 sequence is 14 residues long. V was cut by 0 bases and J by 4 bases, with 10 bases left in between. CDR3 residues: CASSVAGSIETQYF. CDR3 in DNA: TGTGCCAGCAGCGTAGCTGGTAGCATAGAGACCCAGTACTTC.

The V gene is TRBV5-1, the J gene TRBJ2-7, with TRBD1 matching over 9 bases. The length of the CDR3 is 14 residues. The V segment lost 2 bases and the J segment 2 bases; nucleotides outside the gene matches: 2. CDR1 SGHRS and CDR2 YFSETQ come from the germline V gene. The CDR3 reads CASSFGTGTYEQYF. CDR3 DNA: TGCGCCAGCAGCTTTGGGACAGGGACCTACGAGCAGTACTTC.

V is TRBV28 and J is TRBJ2-7, with D uncertain. CDR3 length: 12 amino acids. Deletions cut 5 bases from V and 2 bases from J, with 7 bases between. Germline V gene sequence: CDR1 MDHEN, CDR2 SYDVKM. The CDR3 DNA follows: TGTGCCAGCAGTCTAGAGGCCTACGAGCAGTACTTC. It specifies CASSLEAYEQYF.

This chain links TRBV27 with TRBJ2-7; D is undetermined. Germline loops: CDR1 MNHEY, CDR2 SMNVEV (reference sequence). The length of the CDR3 is 14 residues. V dropped 0 bases and J dropped 0 bases, with 6 bases sitting between them. The CDR3, as DNA: TGTGCCAGCAGTTTATCGGCCGTCTCCTACGAGCAGTACTTC. Residues: CASSLSAVSYEQYF.

The rearrangement uses TRBV5-1 and TRBJ2-1, with TRBD1 identical over 12 bases. Germline values: CDR1 SGHRS, CDR2 YFSETQ. Trimming removed 0 bases from V and 8 bases from J; junction bases left unmatched: 3. The CDR3 spans 15 residues. CDR3 DNA: TGCGCCAGCAGCTTGGAAGGGACAGGGGGCGATGAGCAGTTCTTC. Residues: CASSLEGTGGDEQFF.

The genes are TRBV28 and TRBJ1-5; no definite D call. The V gene's germline CDR1 is MDHEN and CDR2 SYDVKM. V was pared by 3 bases and J by 0 bases, with 9 bases between. This CDR3 is built from 15 residues. The CDR3 sequence is CASSFVVGSNQPQHF. For the CDR3, the DNA is TGTGCCAGCAGTTTTGTTGTAGGTAGCAATCAGCCCCAGCATTTT.

This clone has just a few counts. This rearrangement joins TRBV9 to TRBJ2-7; D call uncertain. Trimming removed 3 bases at V and 0 bases at J, with 7 bases between. CDR3 size: 13 residues. Germline CDR1 is SGDLS and CDR2 is YYNGEE. The CDR3 loop is CASSASHSYEQYF. The DNA of the CDR3 is TGTGCCAGCAGCGCAAGTCACTCCTACGAGCAGTACTTC.

V is TRBV7-9 and J is TRBJ2-6; 10 bases map to TRBD1. Trimming at V came to 8 bases and at J to 0 bases, leaving 10 bases not matched to a gene. This CDR3 is built from 18 residues. Germline CDR1 is SEHNR and CDR2 is FQNEAQ (reference sequence). The CDR3 sequence is CASAATGGILSGANVLTF. CDR3 nucleotide sequence: TGTGCCAGCGCGGCGACAGGGGGCATACTCTCTGGGGCCAACGTCCTGACTTTC.

This chain connects TRBV28 to TRBJ2-5; D assignment may be TRBD1 or TRBD2 (5 bases each). The CDR3 length is 14 residues. Germline V lookup: CDR1 MDHEN, CDR2 SYDVKM. With 3 bases removed from V and 5 bases from J, the gap between germline ends came to 13 bases. CDR3 bases: TGTGCCAGCAGTTTCGAGGTTGAGGGGGAGACCCAGTACTTC. It translates to CASSFEVEGETQYF.

The J gene is TRBJ2-1, the V gene TRBV25-1; TRBD2 matches at 7 bases. The CDR3 totals 16 residues. Germline values: CDR1 MGHDK, CDR2 SYGVNS. Trimming took 1 base from V and 8 from J; bases not matched to a gene: 11. CDR3 loop: CASSEFLAGVTDEQFF. In DNA, the CDR3 is TGTGCCAGCAGTGAATTCTTGGCGGGAGTGACCGATGAGCAGTTCTTC.